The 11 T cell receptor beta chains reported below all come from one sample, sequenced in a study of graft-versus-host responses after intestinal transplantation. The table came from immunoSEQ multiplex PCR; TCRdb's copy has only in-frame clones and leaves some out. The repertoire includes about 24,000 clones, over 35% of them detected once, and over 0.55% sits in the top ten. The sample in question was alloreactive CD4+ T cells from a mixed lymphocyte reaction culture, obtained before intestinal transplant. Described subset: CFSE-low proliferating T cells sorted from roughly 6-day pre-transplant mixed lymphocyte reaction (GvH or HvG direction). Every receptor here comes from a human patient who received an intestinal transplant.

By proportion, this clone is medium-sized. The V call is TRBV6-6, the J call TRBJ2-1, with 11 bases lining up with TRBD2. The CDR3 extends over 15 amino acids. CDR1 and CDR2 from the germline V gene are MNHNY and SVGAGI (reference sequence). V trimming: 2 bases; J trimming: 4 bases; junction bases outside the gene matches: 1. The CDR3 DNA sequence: TGTGCCAGCAGTTACCGACTAGCGGGGTACAATGAGCAGTTCTTC. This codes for CASSYRLAGYNEQFF.

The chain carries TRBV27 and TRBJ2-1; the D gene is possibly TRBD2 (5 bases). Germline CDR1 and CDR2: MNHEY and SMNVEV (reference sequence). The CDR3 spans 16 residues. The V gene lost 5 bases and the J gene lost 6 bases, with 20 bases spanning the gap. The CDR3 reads CASSPPRSGRINEQFF. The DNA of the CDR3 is TGTGCCAGCAGTCCCCCCAGGAGCGGCCGAATCAATGAGCAGTTCTTC.

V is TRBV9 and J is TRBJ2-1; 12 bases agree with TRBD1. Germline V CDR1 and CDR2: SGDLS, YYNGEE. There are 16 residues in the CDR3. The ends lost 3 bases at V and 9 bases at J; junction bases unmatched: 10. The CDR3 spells CASSAGPGQGASEQFF. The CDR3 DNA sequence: TGTGCCAGCAGCGCCGGACCGGGACAGGGGGCAAGTGAGCAGTTCTTC.

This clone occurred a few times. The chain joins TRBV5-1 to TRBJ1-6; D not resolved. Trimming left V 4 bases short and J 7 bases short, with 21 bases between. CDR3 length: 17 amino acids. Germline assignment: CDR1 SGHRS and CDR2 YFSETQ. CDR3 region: CASSPVLQSTGNSPLHF. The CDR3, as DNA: TGCGCCAGCAGCCCAGTTCTCCAGTCGACTGGGAATTCACCCCTCCACTTT.

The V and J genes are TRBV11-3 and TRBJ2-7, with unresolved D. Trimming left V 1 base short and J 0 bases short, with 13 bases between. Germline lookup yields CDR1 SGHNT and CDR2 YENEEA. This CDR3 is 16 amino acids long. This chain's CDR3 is CASSLGVRLSSYEQYF. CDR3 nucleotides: TGTGCCAGCAGCTTAGGGGTGAGACTGAGCTCCTACGAGCAGTACTTC. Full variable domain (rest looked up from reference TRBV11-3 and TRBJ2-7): EAGVVQSPRYKIIEKKQPVAFWCNPISGHNTLYWYLQNLGQGPELLIRYENEEAVDDSQLPKDRFSAERLKGVDSTLKIQPAELGDSAVYLCASSLGVRLSSYEQYFGPGTRLTVT.

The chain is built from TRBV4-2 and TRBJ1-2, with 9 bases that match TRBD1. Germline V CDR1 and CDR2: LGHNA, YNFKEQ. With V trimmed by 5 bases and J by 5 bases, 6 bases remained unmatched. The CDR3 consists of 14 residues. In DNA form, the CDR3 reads TGTGCCAGCAGCACAACAGGGGGCAAGTATGGCTACACCTTC. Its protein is CASSTTGGKYGYTF.

Here the CDR3 DNA reads TGTGCCTCGGCCAGGTCCTTCGGCGAGCAGTACTTC. Encoded protein: CASARSFGEQYF. The rearrangement joins TRBV30 to TRBJ2-7, with D hard to call. This CDR3 is built from 12 residues. Germline V gives CDR1 GTSNPN, CDR2 SVGIG (reference sequence). V was cut by 7 bases and J by 6 bases, with 16 bases left in between.

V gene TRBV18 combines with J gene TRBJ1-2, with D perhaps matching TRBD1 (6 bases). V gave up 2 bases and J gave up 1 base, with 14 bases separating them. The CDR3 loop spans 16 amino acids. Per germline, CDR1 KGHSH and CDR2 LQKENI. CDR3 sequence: CASSPIYSDSNYGYTF. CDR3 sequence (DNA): TGTGCCAGCTCACCAATTTACTCGGACAGTAACTATGGCTACACCTTC. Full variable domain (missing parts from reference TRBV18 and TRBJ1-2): NAGVMQNPRHLVRRRGQEARLRCSPMKGHSHVYWYRQLPEEGLKFMVYLQKENIIDESGMPKERFSAEFPKEGPSILRIQQVVRGDSAAYFCASSPIYSDSNYGYTFGSGTRLTVV.

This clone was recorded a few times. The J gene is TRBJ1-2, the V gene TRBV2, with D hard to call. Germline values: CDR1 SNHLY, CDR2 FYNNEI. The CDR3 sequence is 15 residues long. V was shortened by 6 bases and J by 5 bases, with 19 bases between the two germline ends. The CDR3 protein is CASSLMRANLYGYTF. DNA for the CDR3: TGTGCCAGCAGCCTAATGCGGGCCAATCTTTATGGCTACACCTTC.

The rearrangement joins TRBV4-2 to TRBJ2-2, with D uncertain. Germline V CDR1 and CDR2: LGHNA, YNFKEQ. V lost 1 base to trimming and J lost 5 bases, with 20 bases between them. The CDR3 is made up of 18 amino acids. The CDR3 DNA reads TGTGCCAGCAGCCAAGCGGGTACTAACCGGAGAAAAACCGGGGAGCTGTTTTTT. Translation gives CASSQAGTNRRKTGELFF.

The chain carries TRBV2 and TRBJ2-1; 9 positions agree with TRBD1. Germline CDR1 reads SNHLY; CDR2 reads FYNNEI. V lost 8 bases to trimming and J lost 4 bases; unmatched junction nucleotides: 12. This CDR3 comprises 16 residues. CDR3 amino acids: CASDEEWTGVYNEQFF. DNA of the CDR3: TGTGCCAGCGACGAAGAATGGACAGGGGTTTACAATGAGCAGTTCTTC.